This T cell receptor (beta chain) was documented in a study of blood T cell repertoires in COVID-19 (TCRdb year 2020). For the wider study: Samples covering the acute and convalescent phases of COVID-19 were provided by collaborators in the United States, Italy and Spain. The material from the prospective study consisted of cDNA or gDNA derived from T cells, B-cell-depleted T cells, or PBMCs. Subjects who had been exposed to COVID-19, were actively infected with it, or had recovered from it provided the deeply sampled blood TCRbeta repertoires that made up the dataset. The repertoires were made available in a free public database intended to serve as a resource for research on the immune response to SARS-CoV-2. Samples were obtained from the ongoing ImmuneRACE study (first 160 participants) and from some 1,200 subjects provided by 6 global collaborators. A de-identified subject ID, COVID-19 status, age in years and sex were almost always included in the sample metadata. HLA class I and class II types, where available, came from metadata supplied by the sample provider rather than from assay-based typing.

The immunoSEQ Assay, a bias-controlled multiplex PCR, was used to amplify TCRbeta CDR3 regions from genomic DNA. Turning to the authors' computational methods: Within the assay, amplification of reference gene primers was used to estimate how many nucleated cells each sample contained. Sequence reads were collapsed and filtered to measure the absolute abundance of every unique TCRbeta CDR3 rearrangement. For each sample, productive Simpson clonality was calculated by taking the square root of Simpson's diversity index across productive rearrangements. The immuneACCESS repertoire file appears here via TCRdb, limited to in-frame rearrangements. These files lack a portion of the clones; in checked studies, under half of the deficit traces to unresolved V genes, and the cause of the others is not known. V and J calls and clone size are copied from that table; D and trimming were computed from the DNA. Counted in this sample were 90,000 to 140,000 clones; roughly 80% of them appeared once. Of the sample, 15% to 17% falls within the top ten clones.

This clone appeared a single time. The target of this receptor is not known. Base qualities are missing; no much larger clone stands one base away. Results and caveats for the whole study, not just this receptor: The amount of clinical and demographic metadata varied by source and participant and was provided uncurated.

The collaborating institutions used their own protocols to collect whole blood in K2EDTA tubes. For TCRbeta analysis, collaborators shipped samples in one of three forms: frozen whole blood, isolated PBMCs, or DNA extracted from either of those sample types. This sequence originates from a woman over 75 with acute or convalescent COVID-19. The sample consisted of peripheral blood.

The CDR3 region has the sequence CASSSHSPTGMLFF. In nucleotide form, the sequence is TGTGCCAGCAGCTCCCACTCCCCCACAGGGATGCTGTTTTTT. Rearrangement joined TRBV6-2 or TRBV6-3 to TRBJ2-2; TRBD1 is perhaps the D gene, given 6 matching bases. V loses 6 bases of germline sequence and J loses 13 bases, and the interval between the two ends is 21 bases. According to the germline V gene, CDR1 reads MNHEY and CDR2 reads SVGEGT. From cysteine to phenylalanine, the CDR3 is 14 amino acids long. Just the 42-base CDR3 DNA is kept, in frame starting at base 1.